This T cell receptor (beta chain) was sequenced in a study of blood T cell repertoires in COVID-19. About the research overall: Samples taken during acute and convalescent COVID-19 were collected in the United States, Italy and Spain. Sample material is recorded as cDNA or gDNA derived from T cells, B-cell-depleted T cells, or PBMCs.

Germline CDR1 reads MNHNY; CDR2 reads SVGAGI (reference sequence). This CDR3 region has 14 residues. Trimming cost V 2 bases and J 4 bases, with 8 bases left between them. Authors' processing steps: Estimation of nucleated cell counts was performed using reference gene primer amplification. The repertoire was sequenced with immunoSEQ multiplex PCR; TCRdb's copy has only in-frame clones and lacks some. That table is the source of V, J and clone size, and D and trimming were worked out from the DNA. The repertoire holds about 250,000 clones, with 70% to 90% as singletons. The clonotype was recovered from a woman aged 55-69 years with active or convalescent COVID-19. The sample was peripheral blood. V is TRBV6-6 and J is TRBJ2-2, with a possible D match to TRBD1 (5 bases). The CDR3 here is CASSYAGFTGELFF. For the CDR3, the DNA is TGTGCCAGCAGTTACGCAGGGTTCACCGGGGAGCTGTTTTTT.